This T cell receptor (beta chain) was recovered during a study of blood T cell repertoires in COVID-19. Study overall: COVID-19 samples collected from the United States, Italy and Spain covered acute and convalescent phases.

The CDR3 runs to 14 residues. Germline CDR1 and CDR2: SGHDN and FVKESK. The V gene lost 1 base and the J gene lost 8 bases, with 11 bases spanning the gap. In the study's own analysis: Counts of nucleated cells, estimated from reference gene primer amplification, were obtained. Produced via immunoSEQ multiplex PCR; TCRdb's table is partial and in-frame only. V and J calls and clone size are as listed in that table; D and trimming were resolved from the DNA. Here the sample spans some 69,000 clones, roughly 76% being singletons. The sample comprised peripheral blood. The chain joins TRBV14 to TRBJ1-4; D might be TRBD1 (6 bases). The receptor was derived from a woman in her seventies with acute or convalescent COVID-19. The CDR3 spells CASSQALTGEKLFF. The CDR3 DNA follows: TGTGCCAGCAGCCAAGCCCTCACAGGGGAAAAACTGTTTTTT.